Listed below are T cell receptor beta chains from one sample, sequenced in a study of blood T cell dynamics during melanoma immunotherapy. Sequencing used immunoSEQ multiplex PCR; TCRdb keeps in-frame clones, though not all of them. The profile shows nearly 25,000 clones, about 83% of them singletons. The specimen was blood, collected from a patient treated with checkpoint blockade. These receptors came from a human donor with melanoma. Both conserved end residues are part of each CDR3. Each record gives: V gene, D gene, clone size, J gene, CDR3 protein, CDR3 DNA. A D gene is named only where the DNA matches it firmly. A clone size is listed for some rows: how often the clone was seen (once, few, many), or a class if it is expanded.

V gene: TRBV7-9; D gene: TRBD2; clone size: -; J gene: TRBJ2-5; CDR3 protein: CASSPRTSGPETQYF; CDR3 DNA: TGTGCCAGCAGCCCAAGGACTAGCGGACCAGAGACCCAGTACTTC
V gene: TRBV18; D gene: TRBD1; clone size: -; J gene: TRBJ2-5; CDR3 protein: CASSPGQGSETQYF; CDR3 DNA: TGTGCCAGCTCACCAGGACAGGGGTCAGAGACCCAGTACTTC
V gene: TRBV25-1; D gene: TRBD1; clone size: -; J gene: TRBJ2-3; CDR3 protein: CASSEGQGDTDTQYF; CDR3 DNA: TGTGCCAGCAGTGAGGGACAGGGGGACACAGATACGCAGTATTTT
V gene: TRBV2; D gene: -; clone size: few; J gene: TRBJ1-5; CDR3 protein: CASRRVGQPQHF; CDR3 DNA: TGTGCCAGCAGGCGGGTCGGGCAGCCCCAGCATTTT
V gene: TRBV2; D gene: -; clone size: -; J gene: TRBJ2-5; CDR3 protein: CASSYQETQYF; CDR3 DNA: TGTGCCAGCAGTTACCAAGAGACCCAGTACTTC
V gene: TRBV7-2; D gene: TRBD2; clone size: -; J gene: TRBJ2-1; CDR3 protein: CASSLGLAYEQFF; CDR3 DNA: TGTGCCAGCAGCTTAGGACTAGCTTATGAGCAGTTCTTC
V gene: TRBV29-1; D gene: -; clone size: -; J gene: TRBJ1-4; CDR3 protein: CSVEEQGPGEKLFF; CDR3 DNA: TGCAGCGTTGAAGAACAGGGCCCGGGGGAAAAACTGTTTTTT
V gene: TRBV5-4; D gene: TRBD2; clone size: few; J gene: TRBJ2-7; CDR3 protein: CASSAFLAGDLYEQYF; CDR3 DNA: TGTGCCAGCAGCGCCTTTCTAGCGGGAGACCTCTACGAGCAGTACTTC
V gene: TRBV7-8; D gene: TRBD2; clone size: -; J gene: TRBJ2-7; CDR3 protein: CASSTRLAGGLHEQYF; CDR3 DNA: TGTGCCAGCAGCACCCGACTAGCGGGAGGGTTACACGAGCAGTACTTC
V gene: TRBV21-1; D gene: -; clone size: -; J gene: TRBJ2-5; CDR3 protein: CASTWGVEETQYF; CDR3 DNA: TGTGCCAGCACTTGGGGTGTCGAGGAGACCCAGTACTTC
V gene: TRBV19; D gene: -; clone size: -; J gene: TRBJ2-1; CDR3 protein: CASSIDRGSGPGYNEQFF; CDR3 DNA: TGTGCCAGTAGTATAGATCGCGGTTCGGGCCCTGGCTACAATGAGCAGTTCTTC
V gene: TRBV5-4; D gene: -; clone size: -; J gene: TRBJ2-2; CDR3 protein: CASSLGGTGELFF; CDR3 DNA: TGTGCCAGCAGCTTGGGGGGGACCGGGGAGCTGTTTTTT
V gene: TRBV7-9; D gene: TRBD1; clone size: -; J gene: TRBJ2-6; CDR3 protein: CASRGNLRDSSSGANVLTF; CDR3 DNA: TGTGCCAGCAGGGGGAATTTAAGGGACAGTAGCTCTGGGGCCAACGTCCTGACTTTC
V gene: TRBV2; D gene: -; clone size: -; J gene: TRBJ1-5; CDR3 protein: CASSEETGPQHF; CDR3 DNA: TGTGCCAGCAGTGAGGAGACTGGGCCCCAGCATTTT
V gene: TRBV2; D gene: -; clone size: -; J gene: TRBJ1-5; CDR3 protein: CASSEWGEYNQPQHF; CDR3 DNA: TGTGCCAGCAGTGAATGGGGGGAGTACAATCAGCCCCAGCATTTT
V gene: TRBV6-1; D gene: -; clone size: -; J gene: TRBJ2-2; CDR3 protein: CASTRGSNTGELFF; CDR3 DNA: TGTGCCAGCACCAGGGGTTCGAACACCGGGGAGCTGTTTTTT
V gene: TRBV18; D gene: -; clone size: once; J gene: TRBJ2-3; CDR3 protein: CASSPGLSSTDTQYF; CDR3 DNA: TGTGCCAGCTCACCAGGGTTATCAAGCACAGATACGCAGTATTTT
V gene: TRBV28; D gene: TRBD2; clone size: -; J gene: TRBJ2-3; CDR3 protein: CANDLAGVPSTDTQYF; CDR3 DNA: TGTGCCAACGATCTAGCGGGAGTTCCTAGCACAGATACGCAGTATTTT
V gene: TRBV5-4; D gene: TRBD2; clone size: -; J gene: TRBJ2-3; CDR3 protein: CASSPLGLGFTDTQYF; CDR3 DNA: TGTGCCAGCAGCCCCTTGGGACTAGGGTTCACAGATACGCAGTATTTT
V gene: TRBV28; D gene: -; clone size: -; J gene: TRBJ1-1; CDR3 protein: CASLSAGFGTEAFF; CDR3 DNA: TGTGCCAGCCTGTCAGCCGGGTTTGGCACTGAAGCTTTCTTT
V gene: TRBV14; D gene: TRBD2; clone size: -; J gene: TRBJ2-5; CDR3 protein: CASSQGTGTSGKKTQYF; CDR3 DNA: TGTGCCAGCAGCCAAGGAACCGGGACTAGTGGGAAGAAGACCCAGTACTTC